This T cell receptor (beta chain) was profiled in a study of T cells in Graves' hyperthyroidism and ophthalmopathy. General study findings and limits: Ophthalmopathy and stable hyperthyroidism were told apart by a 13 V-J model.

Germline V gene sequence: CDR1 KGHSH, CDR2 LQKENI. The CDR3 sequence is 13 residues long. Regions amplified from RNA transcripts were the TCR beta CDR3 regions. A set of HTBI primers served as the primers for a first-round RT-PCR of the TCR CDR3. TCRdb re-called the multiplex PCR reads with MiXCR, one entry per CDR3 protein. The data contain approximately 400,000 distinct CDR3 sequences, roughly 25% of them singletons. It was considered stable Graves' hyperthyroidism when ophthalmopathy did not progress within 18 months. These patients, aged 18 to 65, had recently diagnosed hyperthyroidism lasting under 2 months. Patients were excluded because of uncontrolled infection, other autoimmune disease, pregnancy or lactation. This clonotype was detected many times. Its antigen is not identified. Relative to the germline gene, one junction end is altered; a read error may explain this.

The sequencing input was blood. The chain employs TRBV18 and TRBJ1-5; no firm D call. The receptor comes from a man aged 50-60 years with Graves' hyperthyroidism. CDR3 DNA sequence: TGTGCCAGCTCACCTTCCAGCAGTCAGCCCCAGCATTTT. Protein: CASSPSSSQPQHF.